These 11 T cell receptor beta chains came from one sample sequenced in a study of blood T cell repertoires in COVID-19. Assay: immunoSEQ multiplex PCR; the TCRdb copy retains only in-frame clones and omits some. The sample has roughly 98,000 clones; over 80% are singletons. Source material: peripheral blood. The receptors stem from a woman aged 70-85 years with active or convalescent COVID-19.

This rearrangement joins TRBV7-9 to TRBJ1-1; perhaps TRBD1 as D (6 bases). V was clipped by 5 bases and J by 11 bases, with 24 bases between them. This CDR3 is 15 amino acids long. Germline CDR1 is SEHNR and CDR2 is FQNEAQ (reference sequence). The CDR3 loop reads CASSQKGSGDPMAFF. In DNA form, the CDR3 reads TGTGCCAGCAGCCAAAAAGGGTCAGGGGACCCGATGGCTTTCTTT.

The chain joins TRBV28 to TRBJ2-3, with 7 bases that match TRBD2. The V and J ends lost 1 base and 8 bases, in that order; junction bases with no gene match: 9. CDR1 is MDHEN, CDR2 SYDVKM, per germline. The CDR3 loop spans 15 amino acids. The CDR3 spells CASSLLRGPGGTQYF. CDR3 in DNA: TGTGCCAGCAGTTTATTAAGGGGACCGGGGGGTACGCAGTATTTT.

The chain carries TRBV7-9 and TRBJ1-3, with 7 bases lining up with TRBD1. The germline gives CDR1 SEHNR, CDR2 FQNEAQ (reference sequence). Trimming cost V 3 bases and J 0 bases; bases outside gene matches: 2. The CDR3 loop spans 15 amino acids. In nucleotides, the CDR3 is TGTGCCAGCAGCTTCGGGACAGCCTCTGGAAACACCATATATTTT. Translation: CASSFGTASGNTIYF.

This clone appeared a single time. V is TRBV6-5 and J is TRBJ2-1, with D possibly TRBD1 on 6 matching bases. The CDR3 has 13 amino acids. In germline, CDR1 is MNHEY, CDR2 SVGAGI. Trimming took 6 bases from V and 3 from J, leaving 9 bases between them. CDR3 loop: CASRRTVYNEQFF. CDR3 bases: TGTGCCAGCAGACGGACAGTCTACAATGAGCAGTTCTTC.

The chain has TRBV3-1 (or the pseudogene TRBV3-2) and TRBJ2-1; 10 positions agree with TRBD2. Losses at the gene ends were 1 base for V and 10 bases for J; bases not matched to a gene: 7. Germline lookup yields CDR1 LGHDT and CDR2 YNNKEL (reference sequence). CDR3 length: 15 amino acids. Here the CDR3 DNA reads TGTGCCAGCAGCCAAGGGACTAGCGGTTATCTCGAGCAGTTCTTC. This sequence encodes CASSQGTSGYLEQFF.

This chain connects TRBV3-1 (or the pseudogene TRBV3-2) to TRBJ2-7, with TRBD1 matching over 7 bases. The CDR3 has 12 amino acids. Germline values: CDR1 LGHDT, CDR2 YNNKEL (reference sequence). The V segment lost 11 bases and the J segment 3 bases; nucleotides outside the gene matches: 7. The chain's CDR3 is CAADRLSYEQYF. CDR3 bases: TGTGCCGCGGACAGGTTAAGCTACGAGCAGTACTTC.

V is TRBV6-2 or TRBV6-3 and J is TRBJ2-1; D might be TRBD1 (6 bases). This CDR3 has 15 amino acids. Germline V gene lookup returns CDR1 MNHEY and CDR2 SVGEGT. Trimming took off 2 bases at V and 7 bases at J, with 15 bases between the two ends. The CDR3 is CASSYQGNIQNEQFF. In DNA, the CDR3 is TGTGCCAGCAGTTACCAGGGGAATATTCAAAATGAGCAGTTCTTC.

CDR3 sequence: CASSSGGVMNTEAFF. In DNA form, the CDR3 reads TGTGCCAGCAGCTCTGGGGGGGTCATGAACACTGAAGCTTTCTTT. The chain employs TRBV5-5 and TRBJ1-1; TRBD1 might be the D (5 bases). V shed 3 bases and J shed 0 bases, with 12 bases lying between them. The CDR3 covers 15 residues. Germline values: CDR1 SGHKS, CDR2 YYEKEE (reference sequence).

The chain combines TRBV27 with TRBJ2-3; 7 nucleotides align to TRBD1. Germline CDR1 and CDR2: MNHEY and SMNVEV (reference sequence). The junction had 8 bases not matched to a gene; V was cut back by 2 bases and J by 3 bases. The CDR3 is 16 residues long. CDR3 sequence: CASSLATGQPTDTQYF. CDR3 nucleotide sequence: TGTGCCAGCAGTTTAGCGACAGGGCAGCCGACAGATACGCAGTATTTT.

The chain couples TRBV5-1 to TRBJ2-7; 9 bases map to TRBD1. The CDR3 is made up of 13 amino acids. Trimming removed 2 bases from V and 7 bases from J; junction bases left unmatched: 4. Germline-derived CDR1 and CDR2 are SGHRS and YFSETQ. The CDR3 reads CASSLTGGREQYF. For the CDR3, the DNA is TGCGCCAGCAGCTTAACAGGGGGCAGGGAGCAGTACTTC.

The chain employs TRBV11-2 and TRBJ2-3; D unresolved. V lost 5 bases, J lost 3 bases, and 15 bases lay in between. Germline CDR1 reads SGHAT; CDR2 reads FQNNGV. The CDR3 loop spans 15 amino acids. CDR3 residues: CASSANLGFTDTQYF. The CDR3 DNA reads TGTGCCAGCAGCGCTAATCTGGGCTTTACAGATACGCAGTATTTT.